The text below deals with one TCR beta chain. The antigen it binds to is not known. No much larger clone is present one base from it, and per-base qualities are unavailable. Sequencer: Illumina HiSeq 1500. Starting from the raw public reads, TCRdb applied fastp trimming at Q25, assembled clones with MiXCR and retained in-frame beta chains. Each entry merges the rows of one CDR3 protein and shows their most common DNA and genes. The sample profile shows roughly 570,000 distinct CDR3 sequences; approximately 40% of them were found once. The ten largest make up roughly 50% of the sample. This entry is derived from a study of T cell repertoires in cytomegalovirus infection (dated by TCRdb to about 2019). Regarding the study in general: Recently identified HLA-C-restricted CMV epitopes, whose presentation resists viral immunomodulation, were targeted by peptide stimulations together with well-studied HLA-B-restricted epitopes. Donor HLA type was relevant to the analysis, as public TCR beta signatures indicated carriage of CMV infection together with the matching HLA type. What the work shows at the level of the full study, not this receptor alone: Carriers of CMV infection plus the relevant HLA type were discriminated by the cumulative frequency of public TCR beta family members in the study cohort and in an independent roughly 320-donor cohort. The ex vivo response was dominated by HLA-C-restricted CMV-specific TCR beta clonotypes, which also provided the single most frequent clonotype in two of eight donors.

This sample's treatment or condition label indicates: in vitro stimulation with specific CMV peptide epitopes to enrich CMV-specific T cells. From the cysteine up to the phenylalanine, the CDR3 has a length of 16 residues. Only CDR3 DNA is held: 48 bases, read in frame from base 1. Germline trimming amounts to 6 bases on V and 4 bases on J, with 10 as the count of junction bases outside the gene matches. The germline V gene supplies CDR1 MNHEY and CDR2 SVGAGI. The rearranged chain carries TRBV6-5 and TRBJ2-7; TRBD2 aligns with 12 central bases. This TCR derives from a human donor in good health (CMV status not recorded). Some clones in this sample may be carry-over from other donors' samples. Here the sequenced sample was cultured PBMCs, taken from culture after CMV antigen stimulation. The CDR3 region has the sequence CASSRTSGNPFYEQYF. The nucleotide sequence reads as follows: TGTGCCAGCAGCCGGACTAGCGGGAATCCCTTTTACGAGCAGTACTTC.